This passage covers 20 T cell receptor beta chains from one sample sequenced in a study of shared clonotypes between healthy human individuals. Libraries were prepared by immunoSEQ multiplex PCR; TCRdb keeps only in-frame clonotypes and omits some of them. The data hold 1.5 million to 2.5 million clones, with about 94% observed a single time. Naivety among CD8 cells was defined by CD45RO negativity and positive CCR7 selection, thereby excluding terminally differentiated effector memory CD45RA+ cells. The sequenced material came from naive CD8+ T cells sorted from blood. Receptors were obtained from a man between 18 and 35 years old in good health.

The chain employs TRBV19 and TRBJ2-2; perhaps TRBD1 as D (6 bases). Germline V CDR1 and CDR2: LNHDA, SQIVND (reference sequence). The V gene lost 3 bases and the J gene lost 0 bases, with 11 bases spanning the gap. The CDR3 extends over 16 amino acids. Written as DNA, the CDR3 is TGTGCCAGTAGTATTGGGGGCTCCTCGAACACCGGGGAGCTGTTTTTT. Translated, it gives CASSIGGSSNTGELFF.

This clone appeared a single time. DNA of the CDR3: TGTGCCAGCAGCCCCGGGCTAGCGGTAGGAGATACGCAGTATTTT. It is translated as CASSPGLAVGDTQYF. The chain combines TRBV11-2 with TRBJ2-3, with TRBD2 matching 7 bases. V gave up 5 bases and J gave up 5 bases; unmatched junction bases: 10. The CDR3 contains 15 residues. Germline V gives CDR1 SGHAT, CDR2 FQNNGV.

The CDR3 DNA reads TGTGCCAGTAGTATTTCGGGCTTTAGCTCCTACAATGAGCAGTTCTTC. Translating it yields CASSISGFSSYNEQFF. The chain links TRBV19 to TRBJ2-1; D gene ambiguous. The germline CDR1 and CDR2 sequences are LNHDA and SQIVND (reference sequence). This CDR3 has 16 amino acids. V was shortened by 3 bases and J by 0 bases, with 12 bases between the two germline ends.

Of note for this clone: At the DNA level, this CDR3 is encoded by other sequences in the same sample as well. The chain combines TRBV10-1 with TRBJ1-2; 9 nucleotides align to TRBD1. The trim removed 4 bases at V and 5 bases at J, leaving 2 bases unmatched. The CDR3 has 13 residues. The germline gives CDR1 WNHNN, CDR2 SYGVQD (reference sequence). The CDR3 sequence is CASSAGQGYGYTF. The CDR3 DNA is TGCGCCAGCAGTGCAGGACAGGGGTATGGCTACACCTTC.

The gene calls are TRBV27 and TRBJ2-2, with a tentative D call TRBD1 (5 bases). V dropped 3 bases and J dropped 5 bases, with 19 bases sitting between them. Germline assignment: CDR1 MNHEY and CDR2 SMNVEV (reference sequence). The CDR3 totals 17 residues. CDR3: CASSFRGLVSTTGELFF. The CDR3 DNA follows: TGTGCCAGCAGTTTTAGGGGATTAGTGTCTACTACCGGGGAGCTGTTTTTT.

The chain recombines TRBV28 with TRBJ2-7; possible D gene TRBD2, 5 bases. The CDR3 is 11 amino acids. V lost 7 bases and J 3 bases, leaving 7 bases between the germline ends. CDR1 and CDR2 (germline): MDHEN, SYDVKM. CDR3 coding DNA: TGTGCCAGCACCGGGGACTACGAGCAGTACTTC. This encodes CASTGDYEQYF. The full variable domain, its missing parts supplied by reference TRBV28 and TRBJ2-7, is DVKVTQSSRYLVKRTGEKVFLECVQDMDHENMFWYRQDPGLGLRLIYFSYDVKMKEKGDIPEGYSVSREKKERFSLILESASTNQTSMYLCASTGDYEQYFGPGTRLTVT.

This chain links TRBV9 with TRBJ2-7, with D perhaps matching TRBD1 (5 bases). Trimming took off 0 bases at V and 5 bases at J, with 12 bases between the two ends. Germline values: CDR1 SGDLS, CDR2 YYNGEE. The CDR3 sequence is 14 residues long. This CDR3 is CASSVAALDNEQYF. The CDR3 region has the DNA TGTGCCAGCAGCGTAGCGGCCCTGGACAACGAGCAGTACTTC.

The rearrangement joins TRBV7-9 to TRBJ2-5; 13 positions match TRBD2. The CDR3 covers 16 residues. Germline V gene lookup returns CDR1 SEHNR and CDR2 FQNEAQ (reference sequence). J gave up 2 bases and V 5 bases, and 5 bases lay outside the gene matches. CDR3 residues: CASSRGTSGNQETQYF. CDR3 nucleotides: TGTGCCAGCAGCCGAGGGACTAGCGGGAATCAAGAGACCCAGTACTTC.

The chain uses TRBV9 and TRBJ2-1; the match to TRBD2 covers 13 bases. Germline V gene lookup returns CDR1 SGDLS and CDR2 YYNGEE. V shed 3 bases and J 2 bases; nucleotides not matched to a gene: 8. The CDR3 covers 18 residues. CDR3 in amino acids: CASSELAGGPWAYNEQFF. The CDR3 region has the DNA TGTGCCAGCAGCGAACTAGCGGGAGGGCCTTGGGCCTACAATGAGCAGTTCTTC.

The CDR3 sequence: CASSWLVSSGANVLTF. Here the CDR3 DNA reads TGTGCCAGCAGCTGGCTGGTTTCCTCTGGGGCCAACGTCCTGACTTTC. The J gene is TRBJ2-6, the V gene TRBV5-6, with D uncertain. CDR3 length: 16 residues. Trimming stripped 3 bases from V and 0 bases from J, with 10 bases between. Germline-derived CDR1 and CDR2 are SGHDT and YYEEEE.

DNA of the CDR3: TGTGGTACGGCTAGCGGGAGGGCCGGTTACAATGAGCAGTTCTTC. This gives the protein CGTASGRAGYNEQFF. The chain is built from TRBV2 and TRBJ2-1; TRBD2 matches at 12 bases. This CDR3 contains 15 residues. Germline CDR1 reads SNHLY; CDR2 reads FYNNEI.

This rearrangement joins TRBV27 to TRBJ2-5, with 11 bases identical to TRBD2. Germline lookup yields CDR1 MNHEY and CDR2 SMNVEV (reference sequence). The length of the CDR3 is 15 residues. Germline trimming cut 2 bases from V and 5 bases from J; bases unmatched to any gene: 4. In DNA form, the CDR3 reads TGTGCCAGCAGTTTAATAGCGGGGGGGCGGGAGACCCAGTACTTC. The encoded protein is CASSLIAGGRETQYF.

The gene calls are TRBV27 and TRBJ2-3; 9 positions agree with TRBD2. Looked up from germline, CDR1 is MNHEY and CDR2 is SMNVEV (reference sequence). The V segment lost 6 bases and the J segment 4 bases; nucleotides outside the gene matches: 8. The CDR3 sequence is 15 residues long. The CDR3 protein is CASRTLAGFADTQYF. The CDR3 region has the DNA TGTGCCAGCAGGACTCTAGCGGGGTTTGCAGATACGCAGTATTTT.

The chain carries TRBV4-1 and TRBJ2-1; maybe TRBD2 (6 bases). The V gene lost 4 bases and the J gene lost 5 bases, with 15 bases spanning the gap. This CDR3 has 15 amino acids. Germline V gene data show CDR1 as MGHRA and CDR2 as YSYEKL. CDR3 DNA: TGCGCCAGCAGCCTCGGTGGGACTTCCAACAATGAGCAGTTCTTC. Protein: CASSLGGTSNNEQFF.

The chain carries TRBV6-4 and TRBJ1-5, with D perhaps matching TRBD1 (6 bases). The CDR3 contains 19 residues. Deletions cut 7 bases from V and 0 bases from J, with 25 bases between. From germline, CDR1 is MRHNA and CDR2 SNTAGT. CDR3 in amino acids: CASTTRRGRGMYSNQPQHF. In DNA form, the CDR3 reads TGTGCCAGCACCACCCGCCGGGGGCGAGGGATGTATAGCAATCAGCCCCAGCATTTT.

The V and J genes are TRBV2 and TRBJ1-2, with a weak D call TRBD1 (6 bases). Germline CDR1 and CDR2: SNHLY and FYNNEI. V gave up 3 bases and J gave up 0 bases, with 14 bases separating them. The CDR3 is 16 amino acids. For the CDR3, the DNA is TGTGCCAGCAGTGACCCAACAGGGCTAGCTAACTATGGCTACACCTTC. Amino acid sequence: CASSDPTGLANYGYTF.

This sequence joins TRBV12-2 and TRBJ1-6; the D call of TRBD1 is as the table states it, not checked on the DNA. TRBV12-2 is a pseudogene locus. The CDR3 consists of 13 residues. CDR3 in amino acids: CASRADHRSPLHF. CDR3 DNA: TGTGCAAGTCGCGCAGATCACAGGTCACCCCTTCACTTT.

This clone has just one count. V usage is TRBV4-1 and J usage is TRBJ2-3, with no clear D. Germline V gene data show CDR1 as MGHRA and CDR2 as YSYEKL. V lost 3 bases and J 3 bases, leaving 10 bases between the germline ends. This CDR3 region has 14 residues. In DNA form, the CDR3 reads TGCGCCAGCAGCCATGTGGAGTTAACAGATACGCAGTATTTT. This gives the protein CASSHVELTDTQYF.

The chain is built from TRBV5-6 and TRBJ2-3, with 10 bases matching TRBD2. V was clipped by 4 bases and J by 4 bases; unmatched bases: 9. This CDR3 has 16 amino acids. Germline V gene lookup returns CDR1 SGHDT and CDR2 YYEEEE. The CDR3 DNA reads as TGTGCCAGCAGCCGGTCCGGACTAGCGGACTCAGATACGCAGTATTTT. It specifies CASSRSGLADSDTQYF.

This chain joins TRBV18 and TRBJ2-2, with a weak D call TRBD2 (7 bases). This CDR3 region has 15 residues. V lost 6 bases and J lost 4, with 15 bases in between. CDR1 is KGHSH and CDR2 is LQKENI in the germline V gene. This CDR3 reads CASSEAGALTGELFF. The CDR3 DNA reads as TGTGCCAGCTCGGAGGCGGGGGCTCTCACCGGGGAGCTGTTTTTT.